What follows are 10 T cell receptor beta chains derived from one specimen sequenced in a study of blood T cell repertoires in COVID-19. The repertoire was sequenced with immunoSEQ multiplex PCR; TCRdb's copy has only in-frame clones and lacks some. Here the sample spans 150,000 to 200,000 clones, 75% to 90% being singletons. The material sequenced was PBMCs or T cells enriched from blood (not recorded which). The receptors shown here come from a woman in her sixties or seventies who had recovered from COVID-19.

J is TRBJ2-7 and V is TRBV5-1; 8 bases are a match to TRBD2. With 10 bases clipped from V and 3 bases from J, the junction kept 15 bases outside the gene matches. Germline CDR1 SGHRS, CDR2 YFSETQ. This CDR3 region has 15 residues. The CDR3 sequence: CASKERGQADYEQYF. The CDR3, as DNA: TGCGCCTCAAAGGAGCGGGGGCAAGCCGACTACGAGCAGTACTTC.

The chain is built from TRBV11-1 and TRBJ2-5; 7 bases align to TRBD1. CDR3 length: 14 amino acids. CDR1 is SGHAT and CDR2 is FQDESV in the germline V gene (reference sequence). V was clipped by 3 bases and J by 5 bases; unmatched bases: 6. CDR3 in amino acids: CASSFSRQGETQYF. In DNA, the CDR3 is TGTGCCAGCAGCTTCTCGCGACAGGGCGAGACCCAGTACTTC.

In this sample, this clone turned up once. The chain recombines TRBV5-1 with TRBJ2-1; 13 bases align to TRBD2. Germline V gene lookup returns CDR1 SGHRS and CDR2 YFSETQ. J lost 0 bases, V lost 5 bases, and 8 bases had no gene match. The CDR3 contains 18 residues. For the CDR3, the DNA is TGCGCCAGCAGGCCCGGACTAGCGGGAGTCCCCTCCTACAATGAGCAGTTCTTC. Encoded protein: CASRPGLAGVPSYNEQFF. Looking up the rest from reference TRBV5-1 and TRBJ2-1 gives the full variable domain: KAGVTQTPRYLIKTRGQQVTLSCSPISGHRSVSWYQQTPGQGLQFLFEYFSETQRNKGNFPGRFSGRQFSNSRSEMNVSTLELGDSALYLCASRPGLAGVPSYNEQFFGPGTRLTVL.

The rearrangement uses TRBV14 and TRBJ1-6, with 7 bases lining up with TRBD1. With 6 bases clipped from V and 9 bases from J, the junction kept 11 bases outside the gene matches. The CDR3 has 15 amino acids. CDR1 and CDR2 from the germline V gene are SGHDN and FVKESK. The CDR3 DNA follows: TGTGCCAGCAGAGCCGGGACAGATCTTAGTTCACCCCTCCACTTT. It specifies CASRAGTDLSSPLHF. Looking up the rest from reference TRBV14 and TRBJ1-6 gives the full variable domain: EAGVTQFPSHSVIEKGQTVTLRCDPISGHDNLYWYRRVMGKEIKFLLHFVKESKQDESGMPNNRFLAERTGGTYSTLKVQPAELEDSGVYFCASRAGTDLSSPLHFGNGTRLTVT.

J is TRBJ1-4 and V is TRBV28, with D perhaps matching TRBD1 (5 bases). In germline, CDR1 is MDHEN, CDR2 SYDVKM. CDR3 length: 15 residues. V lost 5 bases to trimming and J lost 8 bases, with 18 bases between them. This chain's CDR3 is CASSPLGREGEKLFF. CDR3 nucleotide sequence: TGTGCCAGCAGTCCGCTCGGCAGGGAGGGCGAAAAACTGTTTTTT.

The V call is TRBV5-6, the J call TRBJ1-1, with D perhaps matching TRBD1 (6 bases). This CDR3 is built from 15 residues. V was clipped by 3 bases and J by 4 bases, with 16 bases between them. Germline assignment: CDR1 SGHDT and CDR2 YYEEEE. CDR3 sequence (DNA): TGTGCCAGCAGCTCGCTCGGGGCAGGGGCCACTGAAGCTTTCTTT. Protein: CASSSLGAGATEAFF.

The CDR3 DNA follows: TGTGCCAGCAGCGCCGCCTGGAGGGCAGGGGCCAACGTCCTGACTTTC. Encoded protein: CASSAAWRAGANVLTF. V usage is TRBV9 and J usage is TRBJ2-6; D perhaps matches TRBD2 (6 bases). This CDR3 contains 16 residues. The V end lost 3 bases, the J end lost 4 bases, and 14 bases lay between the germline ends. CDR1 is SGDLS, CDR2 YYNGEE, per germline.

The chain is built from TRBV16 and TRBJ2-7; D ambiguous. Per the germline V gene, CDR1 is KGHSY and CDR2 is FQNENV. The V and J ends lost 3 bases and 3 bases respectively, with 12 bases between them. The length of the CDR3 is 14 residues. CDR3 DNA sequence: TGTGCCAGCAGCCAGGTCCGCACGAGCTACGAGCAGTACTTC. The encoded protein is CASSQVRTSYEQYF.

The chain has TRBV28 and TRBJ2-3, with TRBD2 matching 9 bases. V gave up 2 bases and J gave up 8 bases; unmatched junction bases: 2. In germline, CDR1 is MDHEN, CDR2 SYDVKM. The CDR3 has 13 amino acids. DNA of the CDR3: TGTGCCAGCAGTTTACGCGGGGGGGGTACGCAGTATTTT. Translated: CASSLRGGGTQYF.

The genes are TRBV19 and TRBJ2-3, with D maybe TRBD2 (5 bases). The CDR3 has 14 amino acids. The germline V gene has CDR1 LNHDA and CDR2 SQIVND (reference sequence). Trimming shortened V by 1 base and J by 7 bases, and 12 bases separated the two germline ends. This CDR3 reads CASSIGFTGNTQYF. In nucleotides, the CDR3 is TGTGCCAGTAGTATAGGATTTACGGGAAATACGCAGTATTTT.